These 2 T cell receptor beta chains were all obtained from the same sample, sequenced in a study of T-cell memory formation after mild COVID-19. TCRdb reprocessed the 5' RACE reads with MiXCR, giving one entry per CDR3 protein. The sample consists of tens of thousands of distinct CDR3 sequences, 10% to 15% of them appearing once. Sequenced sample: PBMCs or a T cell subset sorted from them (not recorded which). The receptor set was obtained from an adult woman who had mild COVID-19 (a few samples of this study predate the infection). Cell type and time point are not known.

This clonotype was seen a handful of times. The V and J genes are TRBV4-3 and TRBJ1-1; 8 positions match TRBD1. V lost 2 bases and J lost 5; bases outside the gene matches: 7. The CDR3 extends over 15 amino acids. Germline loops: CDR1 LGHNA, CDR2 YSLEER. The CDR3: CASSQSTGARTEAFF. In DNA form, the CDR3 reads TGCGCCAGCAGCCAATCGACAGGGGCAAGAACTGAAGCTTTCTTT.

This clonotype appeared a few times. This sequence joins TRBV12-3 or TRBV12-4 and TRBJ2-7, with 7 bases lining up with TRBD1. This CDR3 comprises 15 residues. V lost 5 bases, J lost 5 bases, and 12 bases stayed unmatched. The DNA for the CDR3 is TGTGCCAGCAGTGGAAACAGGGGAAGGATCCACGAGCAGTACTTC. As protein: CASSGNRGRIHEQYF.